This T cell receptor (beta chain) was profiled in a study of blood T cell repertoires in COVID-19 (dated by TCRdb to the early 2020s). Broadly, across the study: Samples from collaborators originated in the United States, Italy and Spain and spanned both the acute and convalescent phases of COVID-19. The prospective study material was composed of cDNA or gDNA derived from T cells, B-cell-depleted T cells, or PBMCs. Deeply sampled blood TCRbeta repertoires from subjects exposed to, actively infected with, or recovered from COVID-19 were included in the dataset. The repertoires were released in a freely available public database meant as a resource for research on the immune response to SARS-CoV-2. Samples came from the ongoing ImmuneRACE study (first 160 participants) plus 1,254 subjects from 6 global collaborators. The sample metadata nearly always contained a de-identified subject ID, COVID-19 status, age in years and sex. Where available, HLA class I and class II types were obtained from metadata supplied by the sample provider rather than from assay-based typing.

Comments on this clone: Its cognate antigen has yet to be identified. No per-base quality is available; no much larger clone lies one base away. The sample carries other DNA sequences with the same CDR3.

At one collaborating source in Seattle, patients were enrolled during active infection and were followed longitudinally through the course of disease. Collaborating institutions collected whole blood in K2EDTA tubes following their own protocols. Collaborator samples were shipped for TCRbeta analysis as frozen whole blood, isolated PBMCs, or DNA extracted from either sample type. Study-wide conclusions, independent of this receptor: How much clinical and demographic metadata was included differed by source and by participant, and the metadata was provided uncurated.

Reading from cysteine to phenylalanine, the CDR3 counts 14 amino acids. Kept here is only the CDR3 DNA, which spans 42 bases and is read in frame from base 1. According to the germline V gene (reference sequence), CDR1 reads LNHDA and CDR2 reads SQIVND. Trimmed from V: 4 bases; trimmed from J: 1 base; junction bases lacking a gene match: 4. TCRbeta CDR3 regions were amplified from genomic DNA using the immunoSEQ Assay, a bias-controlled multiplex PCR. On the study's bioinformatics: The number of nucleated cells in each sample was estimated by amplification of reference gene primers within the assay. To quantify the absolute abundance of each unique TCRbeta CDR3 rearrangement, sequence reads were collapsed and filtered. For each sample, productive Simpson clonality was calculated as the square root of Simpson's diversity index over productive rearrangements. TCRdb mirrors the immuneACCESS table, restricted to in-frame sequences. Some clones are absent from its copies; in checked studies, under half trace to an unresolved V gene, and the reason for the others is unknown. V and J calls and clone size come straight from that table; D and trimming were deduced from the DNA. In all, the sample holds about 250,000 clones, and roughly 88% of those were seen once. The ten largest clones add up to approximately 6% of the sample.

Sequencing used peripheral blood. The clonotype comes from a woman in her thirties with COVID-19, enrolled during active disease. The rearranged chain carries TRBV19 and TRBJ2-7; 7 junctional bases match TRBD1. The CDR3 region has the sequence CASSSRTGSYEQYF. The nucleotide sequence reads TGTGCCAGTAGTAGCCGGACAGGTTCCTACGAGCAGTACTTC.